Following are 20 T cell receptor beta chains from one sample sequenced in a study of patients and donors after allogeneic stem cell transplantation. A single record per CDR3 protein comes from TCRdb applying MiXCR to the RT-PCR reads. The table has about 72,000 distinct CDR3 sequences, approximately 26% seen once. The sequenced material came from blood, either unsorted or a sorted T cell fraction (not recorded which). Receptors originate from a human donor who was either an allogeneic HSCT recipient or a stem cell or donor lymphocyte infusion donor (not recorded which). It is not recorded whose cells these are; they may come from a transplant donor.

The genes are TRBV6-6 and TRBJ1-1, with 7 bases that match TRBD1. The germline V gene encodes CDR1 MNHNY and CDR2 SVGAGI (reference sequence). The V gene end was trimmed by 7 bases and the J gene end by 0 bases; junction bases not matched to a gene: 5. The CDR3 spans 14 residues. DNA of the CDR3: TGTGCCAGCACAATACAGGGGATGAACACTGAAGCTTTCTTT. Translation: CASTIQGMNTEAFF.

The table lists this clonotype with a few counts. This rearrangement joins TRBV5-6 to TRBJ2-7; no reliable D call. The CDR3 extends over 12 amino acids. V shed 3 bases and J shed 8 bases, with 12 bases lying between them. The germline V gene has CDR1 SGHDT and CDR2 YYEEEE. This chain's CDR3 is CASSSEFRKQYF. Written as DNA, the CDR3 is TGTGCCAGCAGCTCAGAGTTTAGGAAGCAGTACTTC.

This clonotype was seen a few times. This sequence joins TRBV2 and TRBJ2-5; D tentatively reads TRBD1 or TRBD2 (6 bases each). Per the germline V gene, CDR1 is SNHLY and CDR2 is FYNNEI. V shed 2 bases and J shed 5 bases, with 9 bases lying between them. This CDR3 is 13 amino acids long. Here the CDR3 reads CASSEIGGETQYF. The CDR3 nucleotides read TGTGCCAGCAGTGAAATAGGGGGGGAGACCCAGTACTTC.

In nucleotides, the CDR3 is TGTGCCAGCAGCTTAGTAGGGACAGGTTTGGGGACCCAGTACTTC. The encoded protein is CASSLVGTGLGTQYF. This sequence joins TRBV7-2 and TRBJ2-5, with 8 bases matching TRBD1. Germline loops: CDR1 SGHTA, CDR2 FQGNSA. The J segment lost 7 bases and the V segment lost 1 base, leaving 8 bases of the junction unmatched. The CDR3 has 15 amino acids.

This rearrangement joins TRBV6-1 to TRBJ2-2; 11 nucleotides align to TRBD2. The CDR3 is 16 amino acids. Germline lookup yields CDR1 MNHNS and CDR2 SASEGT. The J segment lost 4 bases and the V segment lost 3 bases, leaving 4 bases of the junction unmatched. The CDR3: CASSELAGGSTGELFF. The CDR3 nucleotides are TGTGCCAGCAGTGAGCTAGCGGGAGGATCCACCGGGGAGCTGTTTTTT.

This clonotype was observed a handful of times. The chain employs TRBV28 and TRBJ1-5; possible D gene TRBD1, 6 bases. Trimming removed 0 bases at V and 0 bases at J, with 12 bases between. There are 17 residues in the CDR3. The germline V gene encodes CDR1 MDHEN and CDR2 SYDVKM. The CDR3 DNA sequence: TGTGCCAGCAGTTTATGGGACAGCTTCTATAGCAATCAGCCCCAGCATTTT. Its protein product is CASSLWDSFYSNQPQHF.

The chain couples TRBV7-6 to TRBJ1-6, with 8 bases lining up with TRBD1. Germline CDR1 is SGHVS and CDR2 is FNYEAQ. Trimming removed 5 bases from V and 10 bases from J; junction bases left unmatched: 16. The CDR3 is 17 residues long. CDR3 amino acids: CASSAPLGQGIGSPLHF. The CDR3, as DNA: TGTGCCAGCAGCGCCCCCCTTGGACAGGGAATAGGATCACCCCTCCACTTT.

This chain's CDR3 is CASSHLDGASQPQHF. CDR3 nucleotides: TGCGCCAGCAGCCACTTAGACGGAGCGAGTCAGCCCCAGCATTTT. The rearrangement uses TRBV4-1 and TRBJ1-5; D is unclear. Germline V gene lookup returns CDR1 MGHRA and CDR2 YSYEKL. The CDR3 has 15 amino acids. Trimming took 3 bases from V and 6 from J, leaving 15 bases between them.

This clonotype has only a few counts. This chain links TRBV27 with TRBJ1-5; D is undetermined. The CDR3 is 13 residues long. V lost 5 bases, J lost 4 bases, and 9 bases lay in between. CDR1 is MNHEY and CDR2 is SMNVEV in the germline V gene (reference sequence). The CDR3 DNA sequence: TGTGCCAGCAGTGTGCACAGAAATCAGCCCCAGCATTTT. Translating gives CASSVHRNQPQHF.

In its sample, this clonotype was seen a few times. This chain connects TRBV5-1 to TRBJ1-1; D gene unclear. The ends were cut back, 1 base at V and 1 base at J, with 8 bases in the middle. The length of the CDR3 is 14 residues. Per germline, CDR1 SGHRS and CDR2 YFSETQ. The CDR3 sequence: CASSLSTRNTEAFF. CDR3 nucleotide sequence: TGCGCCAGCAGCTTGTCTACACGGAACACTGAAGCTTTCTTT.

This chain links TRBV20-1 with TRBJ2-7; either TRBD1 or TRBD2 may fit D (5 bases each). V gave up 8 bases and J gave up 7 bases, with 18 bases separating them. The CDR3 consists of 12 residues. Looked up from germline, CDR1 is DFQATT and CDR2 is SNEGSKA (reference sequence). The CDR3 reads CSWGPPLFEQYF. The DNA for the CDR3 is TGCAGTTGGGGACCCCCTCTTTTTGAGCAGTACTTC.

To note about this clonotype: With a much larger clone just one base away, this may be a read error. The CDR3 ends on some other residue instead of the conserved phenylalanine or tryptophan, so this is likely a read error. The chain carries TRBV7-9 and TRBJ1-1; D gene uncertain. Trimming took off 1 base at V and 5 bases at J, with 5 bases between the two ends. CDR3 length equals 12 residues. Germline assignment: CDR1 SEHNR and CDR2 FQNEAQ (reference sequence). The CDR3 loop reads CASSLGWTEAFL. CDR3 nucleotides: TGTGCCAGCAGCTTAGGTTGGACTGAAGCTTTCTTG.

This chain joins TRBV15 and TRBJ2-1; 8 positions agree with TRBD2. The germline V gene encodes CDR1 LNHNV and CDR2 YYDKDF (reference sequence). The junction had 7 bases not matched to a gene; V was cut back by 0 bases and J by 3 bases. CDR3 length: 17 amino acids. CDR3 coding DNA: TGTGCCACCAGCAGAGATTTGGTTAGCGGGAACTACAATGAGCAGTTCTTC. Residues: CATSRDLVSGNYNEQFF.

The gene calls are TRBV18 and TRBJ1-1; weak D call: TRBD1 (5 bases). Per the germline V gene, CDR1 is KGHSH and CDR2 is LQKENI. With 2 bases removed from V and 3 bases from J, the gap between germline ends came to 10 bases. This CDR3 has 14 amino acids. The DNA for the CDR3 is TGTGCCAGCTCACCATACAGGACCCACACTGAAGCTTTCTTT. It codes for CASSPYRTHTEAFF.

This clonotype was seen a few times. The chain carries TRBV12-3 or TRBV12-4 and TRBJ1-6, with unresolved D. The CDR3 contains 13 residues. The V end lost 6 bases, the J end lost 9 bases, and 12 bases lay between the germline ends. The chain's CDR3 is CASRWTGGSPLHF. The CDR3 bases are TGTGCCAGCAGGTGGACCGGCGGTTCACCCCTCCACTTT.

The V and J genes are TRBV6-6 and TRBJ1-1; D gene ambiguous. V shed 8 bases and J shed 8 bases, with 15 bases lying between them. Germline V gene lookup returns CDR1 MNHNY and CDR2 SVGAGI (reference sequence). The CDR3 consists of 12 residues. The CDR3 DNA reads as TGTGCCAGCTCGGTGGTGAGGTGGGAAGCTTTCTTT. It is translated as CASSVVRWEAFF.

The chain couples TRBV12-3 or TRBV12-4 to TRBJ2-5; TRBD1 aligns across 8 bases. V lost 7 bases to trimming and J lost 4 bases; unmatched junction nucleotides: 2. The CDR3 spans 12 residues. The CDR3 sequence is CASNDRGETQYF. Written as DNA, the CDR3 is TGTGCCAGCAACGACAGGGGAGAGACCCAGTACTTC.

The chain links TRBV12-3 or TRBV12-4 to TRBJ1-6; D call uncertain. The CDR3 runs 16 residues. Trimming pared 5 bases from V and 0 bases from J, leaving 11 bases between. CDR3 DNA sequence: TGTGCCAGCAGTCCCTCATGGCTCTCCTATAATTCACCCCTCCACTTT. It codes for CASSPSWLSYNSPLHF.

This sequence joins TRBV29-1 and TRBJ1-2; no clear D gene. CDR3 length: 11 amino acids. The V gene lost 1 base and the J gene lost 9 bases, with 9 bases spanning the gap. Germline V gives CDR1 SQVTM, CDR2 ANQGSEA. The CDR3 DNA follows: TGCAGCGTTGAAGGAGATGGAAGCTACACCTTC. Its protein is CSVEGDGSYTF.

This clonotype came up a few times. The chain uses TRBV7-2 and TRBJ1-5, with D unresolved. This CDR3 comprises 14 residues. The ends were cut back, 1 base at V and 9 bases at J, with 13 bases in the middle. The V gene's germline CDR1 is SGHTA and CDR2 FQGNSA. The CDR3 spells CASSLGPEERPQHF. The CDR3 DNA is TGTGCCAGCAGCTTAGGGCCGGAAGAAAGGCCCCAGCATTTT.